This T cell receptor (beta chain) was recovered during a study of blood T cell repertoires in COVID-19. Study-level background: COVID-19 samples collected from the United States, Italy and Spain covered acute and convalescent phases. PBMCs, B-cell-depleted T cells, or T cells were the source of the cDNA or gDNA that made up the material.

Germline V gene data show CDR1 as SGHAT and CDR2 as FQNNGV. CDR3 length: 13 amino acids. The J segment lost 12 bases and the V segment lost 3 bases, leaving 7 bases of the junction unmatched. In the original analysis: Amplification from reference gene primers served as the basis for estimated nucleated cell counts. Generated by immunoSEQ multiplex PCR, the TCRdb table keeps only in-frame clones and is missing some. That table is the source of V, J and clone size, and D and trimming were worked out from the DNA. The sample lists some 400,000 clones; roughly 80% were seen once. Source material: peripheral blood. The TCR was taken from a human donor with acute or convalescent COVID-19. The donor label of this sample is uncertain. V gene TRBV11-2 combines with J gene TRBJ2-1; 8 bases are shared with TRBD1. The DNA for the CDR3 is TGTGCCAGCAGCTTCTCAGAACAGGGGGTGCAGTTCTTC. Amino acid sequence: CASSFSEQGVQFF. Using reference TRBV11-2 and TRBJ2-1 for the parts outside the CDR3, the full variable domain is EAGVAQSPRYKIIEKRQSVAFWCNPISGHATLYWYQQILGQGPKLLIQFQNNGVVDDSQLPKDRFSAERLKGVDSTLKIQPAKLEDSAVYLCASSFSEQGVQFFGPGTRLTVL.